A selection of T cell receptor beta chains follows, all from one sample in a study of OX40 agonist ivuxolimab in advanced cancers. Sequencing was performed with immunoSEQ multiplex PCR; in TCRdb, only in-frame clones are kept and a portion is missing. The repertoire holds roughly 45,000 clones, with 85% to 95% as singletons. The sample in question was CD4+ or CD8+ T cells sorted from blood, obtained in a trial of the OX40 agonist ivuxolimab. These receptors all come from an adult with an advanced solid tumor such as melanoma, head and neck, liver or kidney cancer. CDR3s include the opening cysteine and the closing phenylalanine or tryptophan. A D gene is named only where the DNA matches it firmly. The size entry is marked missing in some rows and otherwise reads once, few, many or a size class.

-	TRBV5-6	-	TRBJ2-7	CASSSVGYEQYF	TGTGCCAGCAGCTCCGTCGGCTACGAGCAGTACTTC
few	TRBV10-1	TRBD2	TRBJ2-3	CASSEGGRGSTDTQYF	TGCGCCAGCAGTGAGGGAGGGCGGGGGAGCACAGATACGCAGTATTTT
-	TRBV19	-	TRBJ2-6	CASSIEISGANVLTF	TGTGCCAGTAGTATCGAAATATCTGGGGCCAACGTCCTGACTTTC
-	TRBV13	TRBD1	TRBJ2-7	CASSLRDRGYEQYF	TGTGCCAGCAGCTTACGGGACAGGGGCTACGAGCAGTACTTC
-	TRBV28	-	TRBJ1-5	CASRMEKNRRGNQPQHF	TGTGCCAGCAGAATGGAAAAGAATCGAAGGGGCAATCAGCCCCAGCATTTT
-	TRBV6-6	TRBD1	TRBJ2-7	CASSWATGMRDEQYF	TGTGCCAGCAGTTGGGCGACAGGGATGAGGGACGAGCAGTACTTC
-	TRBV7-6	-	TRBJ2-5	CASSLAEGGPQETQYF	TGTGCCAGCAGCTTAGCGGAGGGGGGCCCCCAAGAGACCCAGTACTTC
-	TRBV27	-	TRBJ2-3	CASSYGTTDTQYF	TGTGCCAGCAGTTATGGCACCACAGATACGCAGTATTTT
-	TRBV6-5	TRBD1	TRBJ1-4	CASSIHGTDEKLFF	TGTGCCAGCAGCATACACGGGACAGACGAAAAACTGTTTTTT
-	TRBV14	-	TRBJ2-5	CASSPRTVTISERTQYF	TGTGCCAGCAGCCCCCGGACAGTCACCATCTCAGAACGGACCCAGTACTTC
-	TRBV5-1	-	TRBJ2-7	CASSLLGDSYEQYF	TGCGCCAGCAGCTTGTTGGGGGACTCCTACGAGCAGTACTTC
-	TRBV5-6	TRBD2	TRBJ2-1	CASSLQLAGGYNEQFF	TGTGCCAGCAGCTTGCAACTAGCGGGGGGTTACAATGAGCAGTTCTTC
few	TRBV4-1	-	TRBJ1-5	CASSTRMLTRGNQPQHF	TGCGCCAGCAGCACACGGATGTTGACCCGGGGCAATCAGCCCCAGCATTTT
-	TRBV6-5	-	TRBJ1-1	CASSYRLGYTEAFF	TGTGCCAGCAGTTACCGCCTCGGGTACACTGAAGCTTTCTTT
-	TRBV27	-	TRBJ1-2	CASSLIGTAVALYGYTF	TGTGCCAGCAGTTTAATAGGGACCGCCGTAGCTCTCTATGGCTACACCTTC
-	TRBV2	-	TRBJ1-6	CASSETSGRGNSPPHF	TGTGCCAGCAGTGAAACTAGTGGAAGGGGTAATTCACCCCCCCACTTT
-	TRBV19	TRBD2	TRBJ2-2	CASSIGLAGGPGPGELFF	TGTGCCAGTAGTATAGGACTAGCGGGGGGGCCAGGACCCGGGGAGCTGTTTTTT
-	TRBV10-1	-	TRBJ2-7	CASSRGGSGSYEQYF	TGCGCCAGCAGCCGCGGGGGCAGCGGATCCTACGAGCAGTACTTC
-	TRBV9	-	TRBJ1-5	CASSVEEGNNQPQHF	TGTGCCAGCAGCGTAGAGGAAGGAAACAATCAGCCCCAGCATTTT
-	TRBV5-4	-	TRBJ1-6	CASRSTSNSPLHF	TGTGCCAGCAGGTCAACCTCGAATTCACCCCTCCACTTT
-	TRBV15	-	TRBJ1-1	CATSRTSGNTEAFF	TGTGCCACCAGCAGGACAAGTGGGAACACTGAAGCTTTCTTT
-	TRBV10-3	-	TRBJ2-2	CAISGTGELFF	TGTGCCATCAGTGGGACCGGGGAGCTGTTTTTT
-	TRBV19	-	TRBJ2-2	CASSIQAGELFF	TGTGCCAGTAGTATCCAAGCCGGGGAGCTGTTTTTT
-	TRBV7-8	TRBD2	TRBJ2-3	CASSSSGDETDTQYF	TGTGCCAGCAGTTCCAGCGGGGACGAAACAGATACGCAGTATTTT
-	TRBV4-1	-	TRBJ2-3	CASRARGSTDTQYF	TGCGCCAGCAGAGCCCGGGGAAGCACAGATACGCAGTATTTT
-	TRBV4-1	-	TRBJ1-4	CASRILGIATNEKLFF	TGCGCCAGCAGGATACTGGGGATCGCGACTAATGAAAAACTGTTTTTT
-	TRBV2	TRBD1	TRBJ2-5	CASSGQGAQETQYF	TGTGCCAGCAGTGGACAGGGGGCTCAGGAGACCCAGTACTTC
-	TRBV27	TRBD1	TRBJ2-2	CASSLLGTGTNTGELFF	TGTGCCAGCAGTTTATTGGGGACAGGGACGAACACCGGGGAGCTGTTTTTT
-	TRBV27	-	TRBJ1-6	CASMGTGNSPLHF	TGTGCCAGCATGGGGACGGGAAATTCACCCCTCCACTTT
-	TRBV5-1	-	TRBJ1-1	CASSLVGAFF	TGCGCCAGCAGCTTGGTGGGAGCTTTCTTT
-	TRBV15	-	TRBJ1-3	CATSRGGNTIYF	TGTGCCACCAGCAGAGGAGGAAACACCATATATTTT
once	TRBV5-8	-	TRBJ1-5	CASSLEPDNQPQHF	TGTGCCAGCAGCTTGGAACCGGACAATCAGCCCCAGCATTTT
-	TRBV5-1	TRBD1	TRBJ2-5	CASSFQDRVRNRAETQYF	TGCGCCAGCAGCTTCCAGGACAGGGTCAGGAATCGGGCGGAGACCCAGTACTTC
-	TRBV6-5	-	TRBJ1-3	CASIRDQSSGNTIYF	TGTGCCAGCATACGGGACCAATCCTCTGGAAACACCATATATTTT
-	TRBV5-1	TRBD2	TRBJ2-5	CASSLGLAGQETQYF	TGCGCCAGCAGCTTGGGGCTAGCGGGTCAAGAGACCCAGTACTTC
-	TRBV2	-	TRBJ1-2	CASSEVRGYGYTF	TGTGCCAGCAGTGAAGTTCGGGGTTACGGCTACACCTTC
-	TRBV19	TRBD1	TRBJ2-7	CASGQGLGYYEQYF	TGTGCCAGCGGACAGGGGTTAGGATACTACGAGCAGTACTTC
-	TRBV5-4	TRBD1	TRBJ2-1	CASSWGQGPHNEQFF	TGTGCCAGCAGCTGGGGACAGGGGCCCCACAATGAGCAGTTCTTC
-	TRBV7-7	-	TRBJ2-2	CASSLVVGTGELFF	TGTGCTAGCAGCTTAGTGGTCGGCACCGGGGAGCTGTTTTTT
-	TRBV6-5	-	TRBJ1-2	CASSYRTTGEWGYTF	TGTGCCAGCAGTTATCGGACGACCGGAGAATGGGGCTACACCTTC
-	TRBV5-4	TRBD2	TRBJ2-3	CASRSPGRGGITDTQYF	TGTGCCAGCAGGTCACCCGGGCGCGGGGGGATCACAGATACGCAGTATTTT
-	TRBV6-1	-	TRBJ2-2	CASSEKFTGELFF	TGTGCCAGCAGTGAAAAGTTCACCGGGGAGCTGTTTTTT
-	TRBV9	TRBD1	TRBJ1-2	CASSGDRGTNYGYTF	TGTGCCAGCAGCGGGGACAGGGGGACTAACTATGGCTACACCTTC
-	TRBV4-2	-	TRBJ2-3	CASSQGRGQDTQYF	TGTGCCAGCAGCCAAGGCAGGGGCCAAGATACGCAGTATTTT
-	TRBV11-2	-	TRBJ2-6	CASSFTASGANVLTF	TGTGCCAGCAGCTTTACAGCTTCTGGGGCCAACGTCCTGACTTTC
few	TRBV28	-	TRBJ1-1	CASSVQQGDTEAFF	TGTGCCAGCAGTGTTCAACAGGGTGACACTGAAGCTTTCTTT
few	TRBV28	-	TRBJ1-5	CASSQGDNQPQHF	TGTGCCAGCAGCCAGGGAGACAATCAGCCCCAGCATTTT
once	TRBV5-8	-	TRBJ1-3	CASTPRDERRNTIYF	TGTGCCAGCACCCCCCGGGACGAGAGGAGAAACACCATATATTTT